This T cell receptor beta chain was retrieved from a study of T cells in Graves' hyperthyroidism and ophthalmopathy. Amplified regions were TCR beta CDR3 sequences from RNA transcripts. In the first-round RT-PCR of the TCR CDR3, the HTBI primer set was used. TCRdb called the multiplex PCR reads again in MiXCR, with one record for every CDR3 protein. Counted here are more than 500,000 distinct CDR3 sequences, around 15% occurring once; the ten biggest clones make up over 11%. The CDR3 has 14 amino acids. Germline values: CDR1 MNHEY, CDR2 SVGEGT. The ends were cut back, 7 bases at V and 0 bases at J, with 10 bases in the middle.

The clonotype was recovered from a woman in her thirties or forties with Graves' hyperthyroidism. The gene calls are TRBV6-2 or TRBV6-3 and TRBJ1-3; perhaps TRBD1 as D (5 bases). Input material: blood. CDR3 bases: TGTGCCAGCAAAGGGGACGCCTCTGGAAACACCATATATTTT. This codes for CASKGDASGNTIYF.